The 11 T cell receptor beta chains below all came from one sample that was sequenced in a study of technical replicates of blood from a handful of donors. Method: immunoSEQ multiplex PCR; TCRdb's copy keeps in-frame clones and lacks some. The sample records around 50,000 clones, about 96% being singletons. The sequencing sample was made of T cells isolated from PBMCs. Receptors were obtained from a human donor in good health.

The chain couples TRBV11-3 to TRBJ2-1, with TRBD1 matching 11 bases. This CDR3 spans 18 amino acids. In germline, CDR1 is SGHNT, CDR2 YENEEA. Trimming at V came to 5 bases and at J to 8 bases, leaving 17 bases not matched to a gene. The CDR3 sequence: CASSRSFLGTGGLDEQFF. The CDR3 coding sequence is TGTGCCAGCAGCCGATCTTTCCTTGGGACAGGGGGATTGGATGAGCAGTTCTTC.

J is TRBJ2-7 and V is TRBV5-4; TRBD1 matches 8 bases. Germline V gives CDR1 SGHNT, CDR2 YYREEE (reference sequence). The J segment lost 5 bases and the V segment lost 3 bases, leaving 1 base of the junction unmatched. CDR3 length: 12 residues. CDR3 sequence: CASSYRGDEQYF. DNA of the CDR3: TGTGCCAGCAGCTACAGGGGGGACGAGCAGTACTTC.

The chain is built from TRBV6-5 and TRBJ1-2; D is unresolved. The V gene's germline CDR1 is MNHEY and CDR2 SVGAGI. The CDR3 runs to 12 residues. The CDR3 region is CVTSRTNYGYTF. Written as DNA, the CDR3 is TGTGTCACATCGCGGACTAACTATGGCTACACCTTC.

V and J are TRBV11-2 and TRBJ2-2; 7 positions agree with TRBD1. The germline gives CDR1 SGHAT, CDR2 FQNNGV. Trimming removed 3 bases from V and 5 bases from J; junction bases left unmatched: 3. This CDR3 spans 14 amino acids. The DNA of the CDR3 is TGTGCCAGCAGCTTGACAGGGAATACCGGGGAGCTGTTTTTT. Its translation is CASSLTGNTGELFF.

As regards this clone: Compared with germline, one end of the junction differs, possibly owing to a read error. The chain links TRBV7-7 to TRBJ2-4; 8 bases align to TRBD2. CDR1 SSHAT and CDR2 FNYEAQ come from the germline V gene (reference sequence). This CDR3 is built from 13 residues. The CDR3 loop is CASSQGLGNIQYF. As DNA, the CDR3 is TGTGCTAGCAGCCAGGGACTAGGAAACATTCAGTACTTC.

This chain connects TRBV9 to TRBJ2-1; 12 nucleotides match TRBD2. CDR1 and CDR2 from the germline V gene are SGDLS and YYNGEE. V lost 0 bases and J lost 6; bases outside the gene matches: 1. The CDR3 is 15 amino acids. CDR3 amino acids: CASSVETSGSNEQFF. The CDR3, as DNA: TGTGCCAGCAGCGTAGAGACTAGCGGGAGCAATGAGCAGTTCTTC.

The genes are TRBV2 and TRBJ1-4; D gene uncertain. The CDR3 runs 15 residues. V was shortened by 8 bases and J by 2 bases, with 15 bases between the two germline ends. The germline V gene has CDR1 SNHLY and CDR2 FYNNEI. CDR3 DNA sequence: TGTGCCAGCTCAAAGGTGGGAGCGACTAATGAAAAACTGTTTTTT. It specifies CASSKVGATNEKLFF.

The J gene is TRBJ2-3, the V gene TRBV6-5; 7 bases match TRBD1. CDR1 is MNHEY, CDR2 SVGAGI, per germline. V was pared by 7 bases and J by 4 bases, with 11 bases of the junction left unmatched. This CDR3 is built from 15 residues. In DNA form, the CDR3 reads TGTGCCAGCATCGAGTCAGGGGGAGCAGCAGATACGCAGTATTTT. This gives the protein CASIESGGAADTQYF.

V is TRBV10-2 and J is TRBJ2-5, with 11 bases fitting TRBD2. Trimming cost V 9 bases and J 2 bases; bases outside gene matches: 2. Germline V CDR1 and CDR2: WSHSY, SAAADI. CDR3 length: 13 residues. The CDR3 DNA is TGCGCCAGAACTAGCGGGGGACAAGAGACCCAGTACTTC. It specifies CARTSGGQETQYF.

The chain recombines TRBV27 with TRBJ2-1; 10 nucleotides agree with TRBD2. This CDR3 contains 16 residues. The ends lost 5 bases at V and 6 bases at J; junction bases unmatched: 10. The germline V gene has CDR1 MNHEY and CDR2 SMNVEV (reference sequence). The CDR3 DNA follows: TGTGCCAGCAGTAGGACTAGCGGTTTAAAGGGCAATGAGCAGTTCTTC. Protein: CASSRTSGLKGNEQFF.

V usage is TRBV6-5 and J usage is TRBJ2-1; perhaps TRBD2 as D (6 bases). The germline V gene encodes CDR1 MNHEY and CDR2 SVGAGI. The CDR3 extends over 15 amino acids. V dropped 7 bases and J dropped 4 bases, with 17 bases sitting between them. CDR3 protein: CASTPPLGGYNEQFF. The CDR3 nucleotides read TGTGCCAGCACCCCACCTTTGGGGGGATACAATGAGCAGTTCTTC.